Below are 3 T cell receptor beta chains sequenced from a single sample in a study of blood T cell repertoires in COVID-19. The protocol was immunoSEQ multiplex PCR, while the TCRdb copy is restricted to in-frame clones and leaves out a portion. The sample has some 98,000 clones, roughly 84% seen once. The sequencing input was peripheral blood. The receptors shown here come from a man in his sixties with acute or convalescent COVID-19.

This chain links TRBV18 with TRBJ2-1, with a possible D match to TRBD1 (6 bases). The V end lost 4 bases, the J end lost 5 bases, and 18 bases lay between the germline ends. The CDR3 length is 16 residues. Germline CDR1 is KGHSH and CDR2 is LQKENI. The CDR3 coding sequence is TGTGCCAGCTCACAAAAGCCAGGGGTCGGGGACAATGAGCAGTTCTTC. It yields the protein CASSQKPGVGDNEQFF.

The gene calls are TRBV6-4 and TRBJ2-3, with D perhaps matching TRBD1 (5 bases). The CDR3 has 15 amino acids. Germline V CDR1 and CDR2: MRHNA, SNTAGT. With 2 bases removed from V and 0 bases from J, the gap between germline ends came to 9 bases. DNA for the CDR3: TGTGCCAGCAGTGACAGGGGTTCTAGCACAGATACGCAGTATTTT. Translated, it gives CASSDRGSSTDTQYF.

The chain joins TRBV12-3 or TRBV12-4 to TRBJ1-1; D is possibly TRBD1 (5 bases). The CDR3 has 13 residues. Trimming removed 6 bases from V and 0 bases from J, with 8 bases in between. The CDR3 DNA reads TGTGCCAGCAGGGAGGGGCTGAACACTGAAGCTTTCTTT. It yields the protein CASREGLNTEAFF.